Shown below are 14 T cell receptor beta chains from a single sample sequenced in a study of blood T cells in healthy people across ages. It was with a sample-barcoded 5' primer and a J-beta primer mix that a second PCR of about 7 to 12 cycles was run. TCRdb processed the 5' RACE reads anew with MiXCR; each CDR3 protein has one entry. Among 800,000 or so distinct CDR3 sequences listed, roughly 25% were seen once. These data were also reused for a study on T cells of mothers and their children.

The specimen sequenced was blood. The receptors stem from a boy aged 5-17 years in good health.

This clonotype was seen only a few times. The V call is TRBV7-9, the J call TRBJ2-5, with 7 bases aligning to TRBD1. This CDR3 has 15 amino acids. Germline loops: CDR1 SEHNR, CDR2 FQNEAQ (reference sequence). V gave up 6 bases and J gave up 0 bases; unmatched junction bases: 7. CDR3 amino acids: CASRWDRLDQETQYF. For the CDR3, the DNA is TGTGCCAGCAGGTGGGACAGACTGGACCAAGAGACCCAGTACTTC. Full variable domain (rest looked up from reference TRBV7-9 and TRBJ2-5): DTGVSQNPRHKITKRGQNVTFRCDPISEHNRLYWYRQTLGQGPEFLTYFQNEAQLEKSRLLSDRFSAERPKGSFSTLEIQRTEQGDSAMYLCASRWDRLDQETQYFGPGTRLLVL.

This clonotype was observed a few times. The chain uses TRBV7-9 and TRBJ2-7; TRBD2 might be the D (5 bases). This CDR3 region has 15 residues. CDR1 is SEHNR and CDR2 is FQNEAQ in the germline V gene (reference sequence). With 6 bases removed from V and 3 bases from J, the gap between germline ends came to 18 bases. The CDR3 DNA follows: TGTGCCAGCAGGCCTAACGGACTGCCCTTCTACGAGCAGTACTTC. Its translation is CASRPNGLPFYEQYF.

The chain employs TRBV16 and TRBJ2-3; no clear D gene. V was shortened by 1 base and J by 2 bases, with 10 bases between the two germline ends. Germline V gene lookup returns CDR1 KGHSY and CDR2 FQNENV. This CDR3 spans 15 amino acids. In nucleotides, the CDR3 is TGTGCCAGCAGCCAATTCCTTAGGCCCACAGATACGCAGTATTTT. Its translation is CASSQFLRPTDTQYF.

The chain recombines TRBV27 with TRBJ1-1; the D gene is possibly TRBD1 (6 bases). This CDR3 contains 15 residues. The germline gives CDR1 MNHEY, CDR2 SMNVEV (reference sequence). V was trimmed by 5 bases and J by 1 base, leaving 14 bases between them. The CDR3 here is CASSRGQTTNTEAFF. Written as DNA, the CDR3 is TGTGCCAGCAGTCGCGGACAGACCACGAACACTGAAGCTTTCTTT.

V usage is TRBV4-3 and J usage is TRBJ1-3; D is ambiguous. V gave up 0 bases and J gave up 0 bases, with 9 bases separating them. This CDR3 region has 16 residues. In germline, CDR1 is LGHNA, CDR2 YSLEER. The CDR3 coding sequence is TGCGCCAGCAGCCAAGATCCGGCCTCCTCTGGAAACACCATATATTTT. It yields the protein CASSQDPASSGNTIYF.

V is TRBV7-6 and J is TRBJ1-1; 7 bases fit TRBD1. Germline loops: CDR1 SGHVS, CDR2 FNYEAQ. V trimming: 5 bases; J trimming: 6 bases; junction bases outside the gene matches: 9. The length of the CDR3 is 14 residues. The CDR3: CASSNLQGPAEAFF. CDR3 bases: TGTGCCAGCAGCAATCTACAGGGGCCGGCTGAAGCTTTCTTT. Filled out from reference TRBV7-6 and TRBJ1-1, the complete variable domain reads GAGVSQSPRYKVTKRGQDVALRCDPISGHVSLYWYRQALGQGPEFLTYFNYEAQQDKSGLPNDRFSAERPEGSISTLTIQRTEQRDSAMYRCASSNLQGPAEAFFGQGTRLTVV.

J is TRBJ1-5 and V is TRBV7-2; TRBD1 matches at 8 bases. CDR3 length equals 13 residues. Germline V lookup: CDR1 SGHTA, CDR2 FQGNSA. With 5 bases clipped from V and 6 bases from J, the junction kept 3 bases outside the gene matches. The CDR3 DNA follows: TGTGCCAGCAGCCAGGGGGCCGGTCAGCCCCAGCATTTT. Translated: CASSQGAGQPQHF.

This clonotype was recorded a few times. V and J are TRBV7-2 and TRBJ1-1; unclear D gene. Deletions cut 3 bases from V and 1 base from J, with 9 bases between. The CDR3 has 14 residues. Germline V lookup: CDR1 SGHTA, CDR2 FQGNSA. The CDR3 spells CASSFFQENTEAFF. The CDR3 region has the DNA TGTGCCAGCAGCTTTTTTCAGGAGAACACTGAAGCTTTCTTT. Complete variable domain (other parts from reference TRBV7-2 and TRBJ1-1): GAGVSQSPSNKVTEKGKDVELRCDPISGHTALYWYRQSLGQGLEFLIYFQGNSAPDKSGLPSDRFSAERTGGSVSTLTIQRTQQEDSAVYLCASSFFQENTEAFFGQGTRLTVV.

The chain recombines TRBV7-7 with TRBJ2-5; D may correspond to TRBD1 or TRBD2 (5 bases each). Judging by the DNA end, TRBJ2-1 fits better; the J call may be wrong. The CDR3 runs to 15 residues. Germline CDR1 SSHAT, CDR2 FNYEAQ (reference sequence). The CDR3 region is CASSLALQGYNEQFF. CDR3 DNA: TGTGCTAGTAGCTTAGCGCTTCAGGGCTACAATGAGCAGTTCTTC.

The chain recombines TRBV20-1 with TRBJ1-4; the match to TRBD1 covers 8 bases. The germline gives CDR1 DFQATT, CDR2 SNEGSKA (reference sequence). The CDR3 consists of 12 residues. J gave up 12 bases and V 6 bases, and 9 bases lay outside the gene matches. The DNA of the CDR3 is TGCAGTGCGAGACAGGGGAGGGGTGAACTGTTTTTT. Residues: CSARQGRGELFF.

The V and J genes are TRBV2 and TRBJ2-5; tentatively, D is TRBD1 or TRBD2 (5 bases each). The end of the DNA fits TRBJ2-7 better, so the J call may be wrong. CDR3 size: 13 residues. Germline V gene lookup returns CDR1 SNHLY and CDR2 FYNNEI. CDR3 protein: CVGFGDGSYEQYF. Here the CDR3 DNA reads TGTGTCGGTTTCGGGGACGGCTCCTACGAGCAGTACTTC.

This CDR3 is CASSLEYTGNSQYF. The CDR3 DNA sequence: TGTGCCAGCAGCTTAGAGTATACAGGGAACTCACAGTACTTC. The chain joins TRBV11-2 to TRBJ2-7, with D tentatively TRBD1 (6 bases). Deletions cut 0 bases from V and 10 bases from J, with 16 bases between. Per germline, CDR1 SGHAT and CDR2 FQNNGV. There are 14 residues in the CDR3.

The chain is built from TRBV7-2 and TRBJ2-2, with 10 positions matching TRBD2. CDR1 SGHTA and CDR2 FQGNSA come from the germline V gene. CDR3 length: 17 amino acids. The V segment lost 5 bases and the J segment 8 bases; nucleotides outside the gene matches: 14. The CDR3 reads CASSPLVASGSAGELFF. Written as DNA, the CDR3 is TGTGCCAGCAGCCCCCTCGTGGCTAGCGGGAGTGCTGGGGAGCTGTTTTTT.

This clonotype appeared a few times. V gene TRBV5-1 combines with J gene TRBJ1-1; D is uncertain. CDR1 and CDR2 (germline): SGHRS, YFSETQ. The CDR3 has 16 residues. V was shortened by 4 bases and J by 2 bases, with 18 bases between the two germline ends. CDR3 in amino acids: CASSPNSRRLNTEAFF. The CDR3 DNA is TGCGCCAGCAGCCCAAATTCTCGACGGCTCAACACTGAAGCTTTCTTT.